This T cell receptor beta chain was identified during a study of shared clonotypes between healthy human individuals. Study donors comprised healthy, HIV-negative adults devoid of recent acute infection or vaccination. Genomic DNA of each subset was evenly split across several immunoSEQ plates. Replicate PCRs for sorted subsets used around 200 ng DNA; this equaled about 30,000 T cell genomes. TCRdb keeps only in-frame clones here, not all; method: immunoSEQ multiplex PCR. Altogether 2 million to 2.5 million clones are present, 80% to 95% being singletons, with the ten largest covering 0.3% to 0.4%. CDR1 is MNHEY, CDR2 SVGAGI, per germline. V was cut by 6 bases and J by 9 bases, with 15 bases left in between. This CDR3 is built from 13 residues.

Source material: naive CD4+ T cells from PBMCs. Subset defined: CD45RA+ positively selected. The sequence was obtained from a man in his late teens or twenties in good health. Some clones in this sample may be carry-over from other donors' samples. The rearrangement uses TRBV6-5 and TRBJ2-4, with a weak D call TRBD1 (6 bases). The CDR3 nucleotides read TGTGCCAGCAGCGATCCAGGGGTGGGCATTCAGTACTTC. It codes for CASSDPGVGIQYF.